This T cell receptor beta chain comes out of a study of patients and donors after allogeneic stem cell transplantation. Each CDR3 protein gets one entry after TCRdb re-called the RT-PCR reads with MiXCR. The table includes 150,000 to 200,000 distinct CDR3 sequences, 24% detected once. The CDR3 runs 17 residues. Germline lookup yields CDR1 DFQATT and CDR2 SNEGSKA (reference sequence). Trimming shortened V by 0 bases and J by 0 bases, and 12 bases separated the two germline ends. In this sample, this clonotype turned up a few times. Sequencing input: blood, either unsorted or a sorted T cell fraction (not recorded which). The chain couples TRBV20-1 to TRBJ1-6; perhaps TRBD1 as D (5 bases). This clonotype was obtained from a human donor who was either an allogeneic HSCT recipient or a stem cell or donor lymphocyte infusion donor (not recorded which). It is not recorded whose cells these are; they may come from a transplant donor. CDR3 loop: CSARDGIGDSYNSPLHF. For the CDR3, the DNA is TGCAGTGCTAGAGACGGGATAGGGGACTCCTATAATTCACCCCTCCACTTT.